This T cell receptor (beta chain) was captured in a study of glioma-infiltrating T cells. For the study at large: Glioblastomas were WHO grade IV, sampled at first diagnosis; low-grade were grade II. Around 1 million peripheral T cells were targeted at roughly 4.5- to 11-fold coverage.

This clonotype was seen a few times. Its antigen is currently unknown. TCR alpha and beta CDR3 regions were amplified from RNA using iRepertoire nested multiplex PCR. TCRdb re-called the multiplex PCR reads through MiXCR, storing one row per CDR3 protein. The data contain 400,000 or so distinct CDR3 sequences, 35% to 45% of them singletons. Study-level points and caveats: Non-neoplastic patients had below-expected tissue-blood divergence, while all gliomas exceeded expectation.

The sequenced sample consisted of glioma tissue, nonneoplastic brain tissue, or PBMCs (not recorded which). This receptor was taken from a human donor with low-grade glioma or glioblastoma, undergoing nonglioma brain surgery, or in good health (not recorded which).

The CDR3 reads CASSEGGYTYEQYF. CDR3 sequence (DNA): TGTGCCAGCAGTGAAGGGGGGTATACCTACGAGCAGTACTTC. The chain combines TRBV2 with TRBJ2-7; D may match TRBD1 or TRBD2 (5 bases each). Germline CDR1 reads SNHLY; CDR2 reads FYNNEI. Trimming cost V 1 base and J 2 bases, with 9 bases left between them. The CDR3 has 14 residues.